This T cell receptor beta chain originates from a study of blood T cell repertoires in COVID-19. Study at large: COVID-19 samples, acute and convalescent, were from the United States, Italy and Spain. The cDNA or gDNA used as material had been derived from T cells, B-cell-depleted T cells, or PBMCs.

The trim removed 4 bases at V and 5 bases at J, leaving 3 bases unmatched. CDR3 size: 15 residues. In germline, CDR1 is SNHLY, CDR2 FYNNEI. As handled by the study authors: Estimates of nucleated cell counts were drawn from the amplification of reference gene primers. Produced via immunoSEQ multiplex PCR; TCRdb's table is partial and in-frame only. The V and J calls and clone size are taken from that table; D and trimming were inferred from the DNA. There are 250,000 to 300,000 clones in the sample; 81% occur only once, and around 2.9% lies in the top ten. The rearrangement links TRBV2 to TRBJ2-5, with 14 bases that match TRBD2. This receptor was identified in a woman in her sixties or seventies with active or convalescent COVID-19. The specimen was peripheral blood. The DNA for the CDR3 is TGTGCCAGCAGTGGGGGACTAGCGGGAGAGGAGACCCAGTACTTC. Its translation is CASSGGLAGEETQYF.